The rows below give T cell receptor beta chains drawn from one sample of a study of blood T cell repertoires in COVID-19. Produced via immunoSEQ multiplex PCR; TCRdb's table is partial and in-frame only. The sample has about 140,000 clones; 77% are singletons. Sequenced: peripheral blood. Source of these receptors: a woman in her forties or fifties with active or convalescent COVID-19. The CDR3 runs from the conserved cysteine through the conserved F or W. Fields, in order: V gene, clone size, J gene, D gene, CDR3 DNA, CDR3 protein. D genes are given only for firm matches. Clone sizes are given selectively: once, few, many, or a class where the clone is expanded.

V: TRBV24-1
size: NA
J: TRBJ1-2
D: TRBD1
DNA: TGTGCCACAAGCCGAGGGGGCGCTGGCTATGGCTACACCTTC
CDR3: CATSRGGAGYGYTF

V: TRBV7-3
size: NA
J: TRBJ1-1
D: NA
DNA: TGTGCCAGCAGCGTACAGGGGAACACTGAAGCTTTCTTT
CDR3: CASSVQGNTEAFF

V: TRBV9
size: NA
J: TRBJ1-4
D: NA
DNA: TGTGCCAGCAGCCGAGGTACAACTAATGAAAAACTGTTTTTT
CDR3: CASSRGTTNEKLFF

V: TRBV19
size: NA
J: TRBJ1-6
D: TRBD1
DNA: TGTGCCAGTAGTATAGCCTTCCGGGACAGGGGGAATTCACCCCTCCACTTT
CDR3: CASSIAFRDRGNSPLHF

V: TRBV19
size: NA
J: TRBJ1-5
D: NA
DNA: TGTGCCAGTAGTATAGGGCAGGCGGGGCCCCAGCATTTT
CDR3: CASSIGQAGPQHF

V: TRBV19
size: NA
J: TRBJ2-1
D: TRBD2
DNA: TGTGCCAGTAGTAGAGCCTTAGCGGGAGAGGGGTGGGAGCAGTTCTTC
CDR3: CASSRALAGEGWEQFF

V: TRBV3-1/TRBV3-2
size: NA
J: TRBJ2-7
D: NA
DNA: TGTGCCAGCAAAGGGGGTGCTGGGGGTCGATCCTACGAGCAGTACTTC
CDR3: CASKGGAGGRSYEQYF

V: TRBV28
size: NA
J: TRBJ1-4
D: NA
DNA: TGTGCCAGCAGTTCCGGGGGGACAACTAATGAAAAACTGTTTTTT
CDR3: CASSSGGTTNEKLFF

V: TRBV19
size: NA
J: TRBJ2-1
D: TRBD2
DNA: TGTGCCAGTAGTATCGCTAGCGGGGAATACAATGAGCAGTTCTTC
CDR3: CASSIASGEYNEQFF

V: TRBV11-2
size: few
J: TRBJ2-1
D: TRBD1
DNA: TGTGCCAGCAGCCCGTCCCCAGGGGGACACAATGAGCAGTTCTTC
CDR3: CASSPSPGGHNEQFF

V: TRBV6-5
size: NA
J: TRBJ2-1
D: NA
DNA: TGTGCCAGCATGAGACAGTCCTACAATGAGCAGTTCTTC
CDR3: CASMRQSYNEQFF

V: TRBV28
size: once
J: TRBJ2-2
D: TRBD1
DNA: TGTGCCAGCAGTTTTACAGGGGGCGATGCCACCGGGGAGCTGTTTTTT
CDR3: CASSFTGGDATGELFF

V: TRBV14
size: NA
J: TRBJ2-3
D: NA
DNA: TGTGCCAGCAGCCACTCCGGGAGCACAGATACGCAGTATTTT
CDR3: CASSHSGSTDTQYF

V: TRBV7-2
size: NA
J: TRBJ2-3
D: TRBD1
DNA: TGTGCCAGCAGCACGGGACAGGGGGCGCGAGATACGCAGTATTTT
CDR3: CASSTGQGARDTQYF

V: TRBV28
size: NA
J: TRBJ2-5
D: TRBD2
DNA: TGTGCCAGCAGTTTCGGCCATGGGACTAGCGGGAGTCGGTGGGAGACCCAGTACTTC
CDR3: CASSFGHGTSGSRWETQYF

V: TRBV7-2
size: NA
J: TRBJ2-2
D: NA
DNA: TGTGCCAGCAGCTTAGACACAGGGGGGGGCACCGGGGAGCTGTTTTTT
CDR3: CASSLDTGGGTGELFF

V: TRBV6-2/TRBV6-3
size: few
J: TRBJ1-3
D: NA
DNA: TGTGCCAGCAGCCCGGCCGGATTGGGCTGGGGGCGGATTTCTGGAAACACCATATATTTT
CDR3: CASSPAGLGWGRISGNTIYF

V: TRBV13
size: NA
J: TRBJ2-7
D: NA
DNA: TGTGCCAGCAGCTTAAAACCTTTCGGCGGAGCCTACGAGCAGTACTTC
CDR3: CASSLKPFGGAYEQYF

V: TRBV7-2
size: NA
J: TRBJ2-1
D: TRBD2
DNA: TGTGCCAGCAGCTTAGATGGGACTAGCGGATACAATGAGCAGTTCTTC
CDR3: CASSLDGTSGYNEQFF

V: TRBV7-2
size: few
J: TRBJ2-1
D: NA
DNA: TGTGCCAGCAGCCCCGGACATCCCTCCTACAATGAGCAGTTCTTC
CDR3: CASSPGHPSYNEQFF

V: TRBV30
size: NA
J: TRBJ2-6
D: NA
DNA: TGTGCCTGGAGTCCGAAACAGGCTGGGGCCAACGTCCTGACTTTC
CDR3: CAWSPKQAGANVLTF

V: TRBV28
size: NA
J: TRBJ1-5
D: NA
DNA: TGTGCCAGCAGACCACAGGGAGAGAAGCCCCAGCATTTT
CDR3: CASRPQGEKPQHF